This T cell receptor beta chain was observed in a study of tissue T cells after allogeneic stem cell transplantation. Trimming cost V 1 base and J 12 bases, with 6 bases left between them. Germline V lookup: CDR1 GKSSPN, CDR2 SITVG. The CDR3 runs 10 residues. Study-level results: Motif-based clustering found tissue-specific repertoire signatures shared across patients, though few clones were shared. In patients and mice, blood and spleen missed much of tissue repertoire.

As regards this clone: Antigen unknown. Gene names and germline refer to mouse. Sequencing ends 1 residue short of the CDR3 end; the germline J gene provides the rest.

TCRbeta CDR3 was sequenced at survey depth with template counts. The method was immunoSEQ multiplex PCR; TCRdb's version includes in-frame clones alone and lacks a portion of them. Among approximately 47,000 clones listed, nearly 75% were seen once. Sequencing was done on a sample of sorted cells pooled from one or two spleens. The TCR sequence derives from a pool of C57BL/6 mice in good health. The chain is built from TRBV31 and TRBJ1-4, with D uncertain. Partial CDR3 DNA: TGTGCCTGGAGTCGGACCGGATTATTT. It is translated as CAWSRTGLF. The CDR3, in full, reads CAWSRTGLFF.